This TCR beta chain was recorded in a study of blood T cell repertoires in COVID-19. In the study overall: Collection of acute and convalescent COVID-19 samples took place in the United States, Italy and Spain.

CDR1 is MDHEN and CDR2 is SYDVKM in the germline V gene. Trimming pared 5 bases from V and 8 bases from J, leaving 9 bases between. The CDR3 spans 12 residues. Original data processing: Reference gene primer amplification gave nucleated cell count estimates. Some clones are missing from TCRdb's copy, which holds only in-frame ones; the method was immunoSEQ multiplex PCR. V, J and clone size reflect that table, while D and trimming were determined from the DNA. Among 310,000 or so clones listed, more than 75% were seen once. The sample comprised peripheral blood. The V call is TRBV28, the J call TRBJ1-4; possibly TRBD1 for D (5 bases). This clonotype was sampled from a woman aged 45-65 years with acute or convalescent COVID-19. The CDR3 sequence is CASSGTSEKLFF. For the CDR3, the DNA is TGTGCCAGCAGTGGGACTTCCGAAAAACTGTTTTTT.